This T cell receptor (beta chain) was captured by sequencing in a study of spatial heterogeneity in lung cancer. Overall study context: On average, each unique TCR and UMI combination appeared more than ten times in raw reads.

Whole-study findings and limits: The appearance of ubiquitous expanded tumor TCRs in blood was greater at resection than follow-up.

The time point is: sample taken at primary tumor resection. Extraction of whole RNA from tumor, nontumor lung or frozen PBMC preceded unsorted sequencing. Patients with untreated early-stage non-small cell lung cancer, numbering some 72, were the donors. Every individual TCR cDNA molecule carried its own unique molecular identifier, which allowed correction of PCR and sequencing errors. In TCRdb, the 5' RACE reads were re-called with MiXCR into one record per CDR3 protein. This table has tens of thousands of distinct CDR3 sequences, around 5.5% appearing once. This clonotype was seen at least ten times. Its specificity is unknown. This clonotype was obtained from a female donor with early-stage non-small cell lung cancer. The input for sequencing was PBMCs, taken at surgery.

The DNA for the CDR3 is TGTGCCGGCAAGGACGGGGGGAATACGCAGTATTTT. This codes for CAGKDGGNTQYF. The chain carries TRBV6-2 or TRBV6-3 and TRBJ2-3, with TRBD2 identical over 7 bases. Germline V gene data show CDR1 as MNHEY and CDR2 as SVGEGT. This CDR3 spans 12 amino acids. V lost 11 bases, J lost 7 bases, and 9 bases stayed unmatched.